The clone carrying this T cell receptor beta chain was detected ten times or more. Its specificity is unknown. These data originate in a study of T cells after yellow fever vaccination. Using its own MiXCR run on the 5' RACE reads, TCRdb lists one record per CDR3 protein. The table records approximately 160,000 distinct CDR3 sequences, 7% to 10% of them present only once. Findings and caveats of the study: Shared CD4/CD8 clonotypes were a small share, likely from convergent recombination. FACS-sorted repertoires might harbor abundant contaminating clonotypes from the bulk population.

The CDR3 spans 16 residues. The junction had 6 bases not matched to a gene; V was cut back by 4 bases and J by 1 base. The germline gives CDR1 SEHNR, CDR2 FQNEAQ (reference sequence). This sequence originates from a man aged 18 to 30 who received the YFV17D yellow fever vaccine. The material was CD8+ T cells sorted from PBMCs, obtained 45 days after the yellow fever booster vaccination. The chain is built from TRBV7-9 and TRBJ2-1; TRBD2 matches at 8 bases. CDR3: CASSSREGPSYNEQFF. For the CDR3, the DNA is TGTGCCAGCAGCTCTCGGGAGGGCCCGTCCTACAATGAGCAGTTCTTC. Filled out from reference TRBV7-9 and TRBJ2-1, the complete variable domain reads DTGVSQNPRHKITKRGQNVTFRCDPISEHNRLYWYRQTLGQGPEFLTYFQNEAQLEKSRLLSDRFSAERPKGSFSTLEIQRTEQGDSAMYLCASSSREGPSYNEQFFGPGTRLTVL.